The 10 T cell receptor beta chains below come from one sample, sequenced in a study of T cell responses to AZD1222 COVID-19 vaccine. The protocol was immunoSEQ multiplex PCR, while the TCRdb copy is restricted to in-frame clones and leaves out a portion. The sample comprises just over 95,000 clones, about 89% of which are singletons, and less than 4% rests with the top ten. This material consisted of peripheral blood, taken on day 0 of AZD1222 vaccination. These receptors were collected from an adult in good health.

The rearrangement uses TRBV6-5 and TRBJ1-1; D is uncertain. The CDR3 loop spans 13 amino acids. Germline-derived CDR1 and CDR2 are MNHEY and SVGAGI. The V end was cut by 3 bases, the J end by 3 bases, with 8 bases between. The CDR3 DNA is TGTGCCAGCAGTTATGCGGACGACACTGAAGCTTTCTTT. This codes for CASSYADDTEAFF.

V usage is TRBV6-9 and J usage is TRBJ1-3; TRBD1 aligns across 8 bases. Germline V gene lookup returns CDR1 MNHGY and CDR2 SVAAGI. The CDR3 loop spans 15 amino acids. V shed 10 bases and J 2 bases; nucleotides not matched to a gene: 10. CDR3 DNA: TGTGCCACAAGCAGGGGGCGGGGGCCTGGAAACACCATATATTTT. As protein: CATSRGRGPGNTIYF.

The V call is TRBV28, the J call TRBJ1-5; the match to TRBD1 covers 12 bases. This CDR3 has 19 amino acids. The germline V gene encodes CDR1 MDHEN and CDR2 SYDVKM. Germline trimming cut 8 bases from V and 0 bases from J; bases unmatched to any gene: 14. The CDR3 here is CASGFSGTGGSYSNQPQHF. The CDR3 DNA reads TGTGCCAGCGGATTCTCCGGGACAGGGGGCTCTTATAGCAATCAGCCCCAGCATTTT.

This chain connects TRBV6-2 or TRBV6-3 to TRBJ2-5; D may be TRBD1 (6 bases). The CDR3 sequence is 15 residues long. Germline CDR1 reads MNHEY; CDR2 reads SVGEGT. Trimming left V 5 bases short and J 1 base short, with 14 bases between. The CDR3 loop is CASSTRTDIQETQYF. In DNA form, the CDR3 reads TGTGCCAGCAGTACACGGACAGATATCCAAGAGACCCAGTACTTC.

V is TRBV5-1 and J is TRBJ1-3; 9 bases map to TRBD1. The CDR3 length is 18 residues. The germline CDR1 and CDR2 sequences are SGHRS and YFSETQ. The trim removed 8 bases at V and 0 bases at J, leaving 15 bases unmatched. CDR3 amino acids: CARIPGQGEGPSGNTIYF. In DNA form, the CDR3 reads TGCGCCAGGATACCGGGACAGGGTGAGGGACCCTCTGGAAACACCATATATTTT.

The chain carries TRBV3-1 (or the pseudogene TRBV3-2) and TRBJ1-1; 7 bases match TRBD1. With V trimmed by 5 bases and J by 8 bases, 2 bases remained unmatched. Germline CDR1 is LGHDT and CDR2 is YNNKEL (reference sequence). CDR3 length: 11 amino acids. The chain's CDR3 is CASSLQGEAFF. The DNA for the CDR3 is TGTGCCAGCAGCTTACAGGGGGAAGCTTTCTTT.

The rearrangement uses TRBV30 and TRBJ1-2; 8 nucleotides line up with TRBD1. V shed 2 bases, J shed 5 bases, and the junction held 4 bases outside the gene matches. Germline loops: CDR1 GTSNPN, CDR2 SVGIG (reference sequence). The CDR3 totals 13 residues. The CDR3 spells CAWSPDRVYGYTF. As DNA, the CDR3 is TGTGCCTGGAGTCCGGACAGGGTATATGGCTACACCTTC.

This chain connects TRBV10-1 to TRBJ1-1, with unresolved D. V dropped 8 bases and J dropped 1 base, with 11 bases sitting between them. The CDR3 spans 13 residues. Germline values: CDR1 WNHNN, CDR2 SYGVQD (reference sequence). The CDR3 region is CASSWEQNTEAFF. The CDR3 DNA reads TGCGCCAGCTCATGGGAACAGAACACTGAAGCTTTCTTT.

The chain has TRBV6-1 and TRBJ1-4; D not resolved. The CDR3 extends over 15 amino acids. V was clipped by 0 bases and J by 5 bases, with 10 bases between them. Germline V lookup: CDR1 MNHNS, CDR2 SASEGT. This CDR3 reads CASSEAPGNNEKLFF. The CDR3, as DNA: TGTGCCAGCAGTGAAGCGCCAGGAAACAATGAAAAACTGTTTTTT.

This chain uses TRBV28 with TRBJ1-5, with TRBD1 identical over 7 bases. J was trimmed by 3 bases and V by 6 bases; bases with no gene match: 23. The CDR3 spans 20 residues. Per germline, CDR1 MDHEN and CDR2 SYDVKM. The CDR3 sequence: CASRSRPIPRGNSYNQPQHF. The CDR3 coding sequence is TGTGCCAGCAGGTCGAGACCGATACCCAGGGGGAACTCTTACAATCAGCCCCAGCATTTT. The full variable domain, rest sourced from reference TRBV28 and TRBJ1-5, is DVKVTQSSRYLVKRTGEKVFLECVQDMDHENMFWYRQDPGLGLRLIYFSYDVKMKEKGDIPEGYSVSREKKERFSLILESASTNQTSMYLCASRSRPIPRGNSYNQPQHFGDGTRLSIL.